A selection of T cell receptor beta chains follows, all from one sample in a study of cytomegalovirus exposure and HLA in healthy donors. Produced via immunoSEQ multiplex PCR; TCRdb's table is partial and in-frame only. The table shows around 70,000 clones, with 94% occurring only once. Sequencing was performed on PBMCs. The receptors come from a woman between 18 and 29 years old in good health and CMV-seronegative. Each CDR3 is given with its conserved first and last residue. A D gene is named only where the DNA matches it firmly. The size field is filled for only some rows; it gives once, few, many or a size class.

clone_size j_call d_call v_call cdr3_nt cdr3_aa
NA TRBJ1-3 TRBD1 TRBV7-9 TGTGCCAGCAGCCCCTCAGGACAGGGGGCAAACACCATATATTTT CASSPSGQGANTIYF
NA TRBJ2-2 NA TRBV18 TGTGCCAGCTCACTATCCCCAGGGGACACCGGGGAGCTGTTTTTT CASSLSPGDTGELFF
NA TRBJ2-1 TRBD1 TRBV27 TGTGCCAGCAGTTTAGAAGGGGGCGCCTCTTCGTCCTACAATGAGCAGTTCTTC CASSLEGGASSSYNEQFF
NA TRBJ1-6 NA TRBV7-9 TGTGCCAGCAGCCAGGATACCTATAATTCACCCCTCCACTTT CASSQDTYNSPLHF
NA TRBJ2-2 NA TRBV5-4 TGTGCCAGCAGCTTGGGCGGGGCTACCACCGGGGAGCTGTTTTTT CASSLGGATTGELFF
NA TRBJ1-5 NA TRBV30 TGTGCCTGGTCGCCAGGGTTTCGACAGCCCCAGCATTTT CAWSPGFRQPQHF
NA TRBJ1-6 TRBD1 TRBV5-4 TGTGCCAGCAGCCCAGGGACAGCCCCACGCTATAATTCACCCCTCCACTTT CASSPGTAPRYNSPLHF
NA TRBJ2-3 NA TRBV5-1 TGCGCCAGCAGCTTGGGTTTAGGGGAGTATTTT CASSLGLGEYF
NA TRBJ2-1 NA TRBV9 TGTGCCAGCAGCGTGGGTCCCGGCCAGGGCTACAATGAGCAGTTCTTC CASSVGPGQGYNEQFF
few TRBJ1-1 NA TRBV7-8 TGTGCCAGCAGCTTAGCCCCTCCACCAGGGCCAAACACTGAAGCTTTCTTT CASSLAPPPGPNTEAFF
NA TRBJ1-5 TRBD1 TRBV5-8 TGTGCCAGCAATCCCAGGGGGGCCCTAAATCAGCCCCAGCATTTT CASNPRGALNQPQHF
NA TRBJ1-6 NA TRBV5-4 TGTGCCAGCAGCTCAGTGAATTCACCCCTCCACTTT CASSSVNSPLHF
NA TRBJ2-1 NA TRBV5-1 TGCGCCACCCAGGAGGGGGGGCGCGGCGACAATGAGCAGTTCTTC CATQEGGRGDNEQFF
NA TRBJ2-1 NA TRBV29-1 TGCAGCGTTGAACCCCTTAGCGGATCCAATCCCAATGAGCAGTTCTTC CSVEPLSGSNPNEQFF
NA TRBJ2-7 TRBD2 TRBV5-4 TGTGCCAGCAGCCCGGCGGGGGGGGACTCCTCCTACGAGCAGTACTTC CASSPAGGDSSYEQYF
NA TRBJ1-5 TRBD1 TRBV19 TGTGCCAGTAGTATTGGGACAGCTTATAGCAATCAGCCCCAGCATTTT CASSIGTAYSNQPQHF
NA TRBJ1-3 NA TRBV27 TGTGCCAGCAGTTTTAGCAGAGGAAACACCATATATTTT CASSFSRGNTIYF
NA TRBJ2-3 NA TRBV12-2 TGTGCAAGTCGCAGCGGGGGGGCCGGCACAGATACGCAGTATTTT CASRSGGAGTDTQYF
NA TRBJ2-3 TRBD2 TRBV18 TGTGCCAGCTCACCCGAAGCGGGGACAGATACGCAGTATTTT CASSPEAGTDTQYF
NA TRBJ1-3 NA TRBV10-1 TGCGCCAGCACTGGGTGGAGGGGATCGGACGGAAACACCATATATTTT CASTGWRGSDGNTIYF
NA TRBJ2-1 TRBD2 TRBV4-1 TGCGCCAGCAGCCAAGATTACGGCGGGGGGCTCTACAATGAGCAGTTCTTC CASSQDYGGGLYNEQFF
NA TRBJ2-7 NA TRBV6-6 TGTGCCAGCAGTTTGCCCGCAACTCTCCACTTC CASSLPATLHF
once TRBJ2-7 TRBD1 TRBV7-7 TGTGCTAGCAGCGCCGGGACAGGGACCGAGCAGTACTTC CASSAGTGTEQYF
NA TRBJ2-3 TRBD2 TRBV7-6 TGTGCCAGCAGCCATAGCGGGGGGGTATCAGATACGCAGTATTTT CASSHSGGVSDTQYF
NA TRBJ2-2 TRBD1 TRBV5-5 TGTGCCAGCAGCCGCGCCGGTAGGACAGGGTTTCCCGGGGAGCTGTTTTTT CASSRAGRTGFPGELFF
once TRBJ2-7 NA TRBV6-1 TGTGCCAGCAGTGAAGTCGGGGGGCATGACGAGCAGTACTTC CASSEVGGHDEQYF
NA TRBJ2-1 TRBD2 TRBV13 TGTGCCAGCAGCCTCCGGTTGAGTCTAGCGGGGGGAGACAATGAGCAGTTCTTC CASSLRLSLAGGDNEQFF
NA TRBJ1-1 NA TRBV2 TGTGCCAGTAGGAGCTCCGAAGCTTTCTTT CASRSSEAFF
NA TRBJ2-3 NA TRBV7-9 TGTGCCAGCAGCTTGTTGGGCAGGTCTATAGATACGCAGTATTTT CASSLLGRSIDTQYF
NA TRBJ2-5 NA TRBV7-3 TGTGCCAGCAGCGAGGGTAACCAAGAGACCCAGTACTTC CASSEGNQETQYF
NA TRBJ2-3 NA TRBV4-2 TGTGCCAGCAGCCAGGGTTCCCCTAGGGGGAGCACAGATACGCAGTATTTT CASSQGSPRGSTDTQYF
NA TRBJ2-3 NA TRBV29-1 TGCAGCGGCCAAGTTGTTTACAGAAACACAGATACGCAGTATTTT CSGQVVYRNTDTQYF
NA TRBJ2-5 TRBD2 TRBV7-6 TGTGCCAGCTCTGGGGGGGAAGAGACCCAGTACTTC CASSGGEETQYF
NA TRBJ1-2 NA TRBV9 TGTGCCAGCAGCGTAGCTGGGGGGGGGCTCCCAGGAAACTATGGCTACACCTTC CASSVAGGGLPGNYGYTF
once TRBJ2-1 TRBD2 TRBV11-2 TGTGCCAGCAGCTATAGCGGGGGGCCTTTGTTTGAGCAGTTCTTC CASSYSGGPLFEQFF
NA TRBJ2-1 TRBD1 TRBV5-4 TGTGCCAGCAGCCCGGGACAGGGGGAATACAATGAGCAGTTCTTC CASSPGQGEYNEQFF
NA TRBJ2-5 TRBD1 TRBV6-9 TGTGCCAGCAGGACACAGGGGGGCGAGACCCAGTACTTC CASRTQGGETQYF
NA TRBJ1-2 NA TRBV19 TGTGCCAGTACCAAACCGACCTTGACAGGCTACTATGGCTACACCTTC CASTKPTLTGYYGYTF
NA TRBJ2-3 TRBD1 TRBV5-1 TGCGCCAGCAGCCGGGACAGGGCCCCAGATACGCAGTATTTT CASSRDRAPDTQYF
few TRBJ2-3 TRBD2 TRBV28 TGTGCCAGCAGTCCCCTTGTGGCGGGGGATCACACAGATACGCAGTATTTT CASSPLVAGDHTDTQYF
NA TRBJ2-1 TRBD2 TRBV28 TGTGCCAGCAGTTCTGCAGGGACTAGGAATGAGCAGTTCTTC CASSSAGTRNEQFF
NA TRBJ1-5 TRBD1 TRBV2 TGTGCCAGCAGTGTGACAGGGGACAATCAGCCCCAGCATTTT CASSVTGDNQPQHF
NA TRBJ1-5 NA TRBV7-9 TGTGCCAGCAGCTTAGGAGTGCAGCCCCAGCATTTT CASSLGVQPQHF
NA TRBJ1-1 TRBD1 TRBV28 TGTGCCAGCAGTTTACAAGACAGGGCAGGAACTGAAGCTTTCTTT CASSLQDRAGTEAFF
NA TRBJ2-2 NA TRBV9 TGTGCCAGCAGCGTAGAGATCAGTTACGGGGAGCTGTTTTTT CASSVEISYGELFF
once TRBJ2-7 NA TRBV28 TGTGCCAGCAGTTCAGGGGTCTTTCCCTACGAGCAGTACTTC CASSSGVFPYEQYF
NA TRBJ2-7 TRBD1 TRBV5-4 TGTGCCAGCAGCCGGGACAGGGGAGGGTACGAGCAGTACTTC CASSRDRGGYEQYF